The next 14 T cell receptor beta chains were all read from a single sample in a study of T cells in Graves' hyperthyroidism and ophthalmopathy. RNA transcripts gave rise to amplified TCR beta CDR3 regions. TCR CDR3 regions were first amplified by RT-PCR with HTBI primers. TCRdb passed the multiplex PCR reads through MiXCR, listing each CDR3 protein once. The table has around 250,000 distinct CDR3 sequences, less than 15% seen once. Sequencing used blood. These receptors all come from a woman between 40 and 55 years old with Graves' hyperthyroidism that later progressed to Graves' ophthalmopathy.

This clonotype was seen repeatedly, ten times or more. This sequence joins TRBV28 and TRBJ1-1, with D hard to call. This CDR3 is 11 amino acids long. Germline-derived CDR1 and CDR2 are MDHEN and SYDVKM. V was trimmed by 3 bases and J by 8 bases, leaving 7 bases between them. The chain's CDR3 is CASSFEGEAFF. CDR3 nucleotides: TGTGCCAGCAGTTTCGAAGGGGAAGCTTTCTTT.

This clonotype was found many times. CDR3 region: CASSLGTGSTEQFF. CDR3 in DNA: TGTGCCAGCAGCTTAGGAACAGGTAGCACTGAGCAGTTCTTC. The J gene is TRBJ2-1, the V gene TRBV7-9, with a tentative D call TRBD1 (5 bases). The CDR3 has 14 residues. Germline lookup yields CDR1 SEHNR and CDR2 FQNEAQ (reference sequence). The V end lost 1 base, the J end lost 9 bases, and 13 bases lay between the germline ends.

J is TRBJ2-7 and V is TRBV28, with 14 bases matching TRBD2. Per the germline V gene, CDR1 is MDHEN and CDR2 is SYDVKM. J was trimmed by 2 bases and V by 10 bases; bases with no gene match: 10. The CDR3 runs to 16 residues. The CDR3 DNA sequence: TGTGCCACTTCTCCGGGACTAGCGGGAGCGACCTACGAGCAGTACTTC. Translation gives CATSPGLAGATYEQYF. Looking up the rest from reference TRBV28 and TRBJ2-7 gives the full variable domain: DVKVTQSSRYLVKRTGEKVFLECVQDMDHENMFWYRQDPGLGLRLIYFSYDVKMKEKGDIPEGYSVSREKKERFSLILESASTNQTSMYLCATSPGLAGATYEQYFGPGTRLTVT.

There are many counts of this clonotype. V gene TRBV7-9 combines with J gene TRBJ2-3, with D possibly TRBD2 on 6 matching bases. Trimming shortened V by 7 bases and J by 2 bases, and 16 bases separated the two germline ends. Germline CDR1 reads SEHNR; CDR2 reads FQNEAQ (reference sequence). The CDR3 runs to 15 residues. The CDR3 DNA reads TGTGCCAGCATAAAACCGGGACTTACCACAGATACGCAGTATTTT. As protein: CASIKPGLTTDTQYF.

In this sample, this clonotype turned up many times. This rearrangement joins TRBV10-2 to TRBJ2-1, with 7 bases aligning to TRBD2. From germline, CDR1 is WSHSY and CDR2 SAAADI. The CDR3 covers 14 residues. V lost 3 bases and J lost 4; bases outside the gene matches: 3. CDR3 nucleotide sequence: TGCGCCAGCAGTGACGGCGGGAGTTACAATGAGCAGTTCTTC. Translated: CASSDGGSYNEQFF.

This clonotype has a count of ten or more. The chain couples TRBV28 to TRBJ2-1; D is perhaps TRBD2 (6 bases). The V gene's germline CDR1 is MDHEN and CDR2 SYDVKM. Trimming pared 4 bases from V and 9 bases from J, leaving 13 bases between. This CDR3 comprises 13 residues. CDR3 protein: CASSWTKTLEQFF. The CDR3, as DNA: TGTGCCAGCAGTTGGACTAAAACGCTTGAGCAGTTCTTC.

Ten or more counts support this clonotype. The V call is TRBV30, the J call TRBJ1-5, with a tentative D call TRBD1 (5 bases). From germline, CDR1 is GTSNPN and CDR2 SVGIG (reference sequence). This CDR3 is 15 amino acids long. Deletions cut 2 bases from V and 0 bases from J, with 11 bases between. CDR3 sequence: CAWSRGGNSNQPQHF. The CDR3 DNA reads as TGTGCCTGGAGTCGGGGCGGTAATAGCAATCAGCCCCAGCATTTT.

A note on this clonotype: A much more abundant neighbour one base away suggests this may be a read error. The chain recombines TRBV18 with TRBJ1-4; a weak D match, TRBD1 (6 bases). Germline V CDR1 and CDR2: KGHSH, LQKENI. The CDR3 totals 17 residues. Trimming pared 3 bases from V and 3 bases from J, leaving 17 bases between. The CDR3 DNA sequence: TGTGCCAGCTCACCTCAACCGGGACAAACACCTAATGAAAAACTGTTTTTT. Encoded protein: CASSPQPGQTPNEKLFF.

In this sample, this clonotype turned up many times. The chain is built from TRBV6-6 and TRBJ2-5; TRBD2 agrees at 10 bases. The CDR3 extends over 16 amino acids. From germline, CDR1 is MNHNY and CDR2 SVGAGI (reference sequence). J lost 5 bases, V lost 2 bases, and 8 bases had no gene match. The CDR3 protein is CASSYGTSGMWETQYF. In DNA, the CDR3 is TGTGCCAGCAGTTACGGAACTAGCGGGATGTGGGAGACCCAGTACTTC.

This clonotype was seen many times. The chain recombines TRBV27 with TRBJ2-1; the D gene could be TRBD1 or TRBD2 (5 bases each). Germline values: CDR1 MNHEY, CDR2 SMNVEV (reference sequence). This CDR3 region has 15 residues. Between the trimmed V and J ends, which lost 4 bases and 6 bases, there was a span of 16 bases. The CDR3 coding sequence is TGTGCCAGCAGTTCCGGTTGGGGGAGCCCCAATGAGCAGTTCTTC. Protein: CASSSGWGSPNEQFF.

This clonotype was detected many times. This sequence joins TRBV11-2 and TRBJ2-5, with 8 bases fitting TRBD1. Germline values: CDR1 SGHAT, CDR2 FQNNGV. V shed 5 bases, J shed 8 bases, and the junction held 19 bases outside the gene matches. The CDR3 runs to 17 residues. The DNA of the CDR3 is TGTGCCAGCAGCCAGCTTAAGGGGAGACAGGGGTTACCAACCCAGTACTTC. It translates to CASSQLKGRQGLPTQYF.

This clonotype has at least ten counts. The rearrangement uses TRBV27 and TRBJ2-1; 14 nucleotides line up with TRBD2. V lost 8 bases and J lost 9; bases outside the gene matches: 9. This CDR3 comprises 15 residues. CDR1 MNHEY and CDR2 SMNVEV come from the germline V gene (reference sequence). CDR3 DNA sequence: TGTGCCAGCGGGCCTGGGACTAGCGGGAGAAGTGAGCAGTTCTTC. Its translation: CASGPGTSGRSEQFF.

In this sample, this clonotype turned up many times. The V call is TRBV27, the J call TRBJ2-1; weak D call: TRBD1 (6 bases). CDR1 and CDR2 (germline): MNHEY, SMNVEV (reference sequence). V lost 0 bases and J 0 bases, leaving 9 bases between the germline ends. The CDR3 spans 16 residues. Written as DNA, the CDR3 is TGTGCCAGCAGTTTATCCAGGGGAAGCTCCTACAATGAGCAGTTCTTC. Protein product: CASSLSRGSSYNEQFF.

This clonotype occurred many times. The rearrangement links TRBV7-9 to TRBJ2-7; D is unresolved. Trimming shortened V by 1 base and J by 3 bases, and 10 bases separated the two germline ends. Germline V gene data show CDR1 as SEHNR and CDR2 as FQNEAQ (reference sequence). This CDR3 contains 14 residues. The CDR3 sequence: CASSLVQTGYEQYF. The CDR3, as DNA: TGTGCCAGCAGCTTAGTGCAGACTGGCTACGAGCAGTACTTC.